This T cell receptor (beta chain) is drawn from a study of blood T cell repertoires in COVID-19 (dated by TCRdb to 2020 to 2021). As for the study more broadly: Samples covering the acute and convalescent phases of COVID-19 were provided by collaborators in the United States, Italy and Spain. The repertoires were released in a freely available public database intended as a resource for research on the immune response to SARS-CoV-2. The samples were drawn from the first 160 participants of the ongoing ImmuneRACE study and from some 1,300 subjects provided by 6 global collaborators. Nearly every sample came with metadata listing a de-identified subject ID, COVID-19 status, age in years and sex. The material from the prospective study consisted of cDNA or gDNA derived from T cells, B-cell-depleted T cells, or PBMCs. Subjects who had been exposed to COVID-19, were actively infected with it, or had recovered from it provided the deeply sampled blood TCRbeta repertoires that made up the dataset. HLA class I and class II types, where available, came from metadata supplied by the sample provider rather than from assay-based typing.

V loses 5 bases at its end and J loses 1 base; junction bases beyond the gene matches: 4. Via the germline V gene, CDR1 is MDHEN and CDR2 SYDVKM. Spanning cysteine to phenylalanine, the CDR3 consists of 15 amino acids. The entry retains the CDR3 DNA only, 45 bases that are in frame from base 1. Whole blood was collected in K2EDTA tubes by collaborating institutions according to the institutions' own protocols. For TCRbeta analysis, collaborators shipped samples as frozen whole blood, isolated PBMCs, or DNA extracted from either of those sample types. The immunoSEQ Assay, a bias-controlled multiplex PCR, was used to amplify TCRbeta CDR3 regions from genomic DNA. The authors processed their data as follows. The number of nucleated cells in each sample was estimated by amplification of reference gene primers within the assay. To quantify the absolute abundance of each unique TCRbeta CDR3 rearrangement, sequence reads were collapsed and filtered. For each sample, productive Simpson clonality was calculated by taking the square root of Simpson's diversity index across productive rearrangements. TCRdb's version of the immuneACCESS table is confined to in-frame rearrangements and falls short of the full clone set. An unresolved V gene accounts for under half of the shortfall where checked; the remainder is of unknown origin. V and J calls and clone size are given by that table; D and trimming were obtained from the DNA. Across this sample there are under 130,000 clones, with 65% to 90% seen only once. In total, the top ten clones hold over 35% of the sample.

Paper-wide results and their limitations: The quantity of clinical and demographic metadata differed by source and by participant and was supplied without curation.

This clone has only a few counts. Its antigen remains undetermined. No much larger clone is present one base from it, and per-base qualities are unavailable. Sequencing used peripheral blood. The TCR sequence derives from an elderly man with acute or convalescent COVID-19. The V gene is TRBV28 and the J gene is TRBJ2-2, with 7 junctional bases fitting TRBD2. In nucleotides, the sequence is TGTGCCAGCAGTGCGGCGGGAGTGAACACCGGGGAGCTGTTTTTT. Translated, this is CASSAAGVNTGELFF.